This record covers a single T cell receptor beta chain. Its target is unknown. No donor had another autoimmune disease or recent infection within four weeks. Around 10 milliliters of peripheral blood were drawn from each donor. Amplification started from genomic DNA. The TCR beta CDR3 region was amplified using 30 forward and 13 reverse primers. Each CDR3 protein is one row after TCRdb ran MiXCR on the multiplex PCR reads. The table has 270,000 or so distinct CDR3 sequences, 45% to 60% seen once. Germline V CDR1 and CDR2: MNHEY, SVGAGI. The CDR3 consists of 20 residues. Trimming at V came to 0 bases and at J to 0 bases, leaving 13 bases not matched to a gene. The sample is drawn from a study of type 1 and type 2 diabetes patients. Overall study results and limits: With limited T2D and control samples, some T1D-only expanded clones may not be T1D-specific. Type 2 diabetes repertoires were more diverse than type 1 diabetes repertoires.

The sample was peripheral blood mononuclear cells (PBMCs). The chain employs TRBV6-5 and TRBJ2-1, with 8 bases aligning to TRBD1. This sequence originates from a man younger than 35 with type 2 diabetes. CDR3 nucleotide sequence: TGTGCCAGCAGTTACTCGGACAGGGAGAGCGGCCTGCGCTCCTACAATGAGCAGTTCTTC. Its protein product is CASSYSDRESGLRSYNEQFF.